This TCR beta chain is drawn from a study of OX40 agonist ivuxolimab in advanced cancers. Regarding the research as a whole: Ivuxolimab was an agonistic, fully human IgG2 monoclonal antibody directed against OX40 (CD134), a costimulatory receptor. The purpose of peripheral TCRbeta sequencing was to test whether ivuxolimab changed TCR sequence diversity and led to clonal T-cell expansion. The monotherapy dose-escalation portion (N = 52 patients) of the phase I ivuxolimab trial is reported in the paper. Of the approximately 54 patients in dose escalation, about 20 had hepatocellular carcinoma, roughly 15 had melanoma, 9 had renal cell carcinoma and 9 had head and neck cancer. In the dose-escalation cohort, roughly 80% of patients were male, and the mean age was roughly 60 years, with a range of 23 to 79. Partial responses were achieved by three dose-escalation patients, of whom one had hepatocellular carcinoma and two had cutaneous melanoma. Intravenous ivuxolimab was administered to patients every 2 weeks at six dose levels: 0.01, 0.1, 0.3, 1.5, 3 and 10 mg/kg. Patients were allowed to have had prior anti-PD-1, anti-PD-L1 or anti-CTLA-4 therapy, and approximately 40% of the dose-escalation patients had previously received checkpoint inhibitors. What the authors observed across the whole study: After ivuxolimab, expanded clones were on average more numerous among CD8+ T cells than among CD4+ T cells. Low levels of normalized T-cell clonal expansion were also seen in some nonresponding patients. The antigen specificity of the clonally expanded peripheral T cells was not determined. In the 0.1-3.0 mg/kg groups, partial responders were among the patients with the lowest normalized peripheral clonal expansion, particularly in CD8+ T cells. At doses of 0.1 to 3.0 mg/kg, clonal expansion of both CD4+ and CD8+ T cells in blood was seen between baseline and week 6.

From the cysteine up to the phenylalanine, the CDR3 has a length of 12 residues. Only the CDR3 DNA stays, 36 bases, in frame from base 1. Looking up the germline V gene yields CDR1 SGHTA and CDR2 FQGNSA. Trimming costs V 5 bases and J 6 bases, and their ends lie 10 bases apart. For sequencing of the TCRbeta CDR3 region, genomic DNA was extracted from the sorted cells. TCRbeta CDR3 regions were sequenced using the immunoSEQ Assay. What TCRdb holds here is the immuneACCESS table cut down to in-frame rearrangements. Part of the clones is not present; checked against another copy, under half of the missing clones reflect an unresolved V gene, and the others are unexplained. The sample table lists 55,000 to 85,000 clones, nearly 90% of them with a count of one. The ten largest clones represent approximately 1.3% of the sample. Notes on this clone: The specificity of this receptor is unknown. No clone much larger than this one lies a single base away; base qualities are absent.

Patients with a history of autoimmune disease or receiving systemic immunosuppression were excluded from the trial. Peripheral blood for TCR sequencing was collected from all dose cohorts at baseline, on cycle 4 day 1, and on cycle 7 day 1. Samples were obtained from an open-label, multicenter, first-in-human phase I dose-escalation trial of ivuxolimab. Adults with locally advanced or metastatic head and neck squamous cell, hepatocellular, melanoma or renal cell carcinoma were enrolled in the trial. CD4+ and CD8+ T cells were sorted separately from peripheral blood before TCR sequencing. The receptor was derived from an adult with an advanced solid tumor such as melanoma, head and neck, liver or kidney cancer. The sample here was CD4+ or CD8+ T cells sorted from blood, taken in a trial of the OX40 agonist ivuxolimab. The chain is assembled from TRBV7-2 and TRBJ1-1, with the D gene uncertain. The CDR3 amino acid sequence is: CASSAGGAEAFF. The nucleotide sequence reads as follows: TGTGCCAGCAGCGCCGGTGGGGCTGAAGCTTTCTTT.